One and the same sample provided the 26 T cell receptor beta chains below, sequenced in a study of PD-1 blockade in classical Hodgkin lymphoma. Assay used: immunoSEQ multiplex PCR; TCRdb lists only in-frame clones, some missing. The sample has about 16,000 clones, around 92% seen once. Time point given: newly diagnosed, previously untreated cHL patient sample. CD4+ T cells were purified from thawed PBMCs by magnetic negative selection. Input material: CD4+ T cells from blood. Receptor source: a human donor with classical Hodgkin lymphoma.

V and J are TRBV30 and TRBJ1-4, with D perhaps matching TRBD1 (6 bases). Deletions cut 2 bases from V and 10 bases from J, with 14 bases between. CDR3 length: 13 amino acids. The V gene's germline CDR1 is GTSNPN and CDR2 SVGIG (reference sequence). CDR3 DNA sequence: TGTGCCTGGAGTCGGGACACCAGGGGAAAACTGTTTTTT. The encoded protein is CAWSRDTRGKLFF.

This clone has a single count. CDR3 in amino acids: CASSLPGLAGGYEQYF. CDR3 DNA: TGTGCCAGCAGCTTGCCGGGACTAGCGGGAGGGTACGAGCAGTACTTC. V usage is TRBV28 and J usage is TRBJ2-7; 16 bases match TRBD2. The CDR3 covers 16 residues. Germline-derived CDR1 and CDR2 are MDHEN and SYDVKM. V shed 6 bases and J 4 bases; nucleotides not matched to a gene: 6.

The chain is built from TRBV28 and TRBJ2-2; D is perhaps TRBD1 (6 bases). Trimming stripped 5 bases from V and 3 bases from J, with 10 bases between. Germline assignment: CDR1 MDHEN and CDR2 SYDVKM. The CDR3 length is 14 residues. CDR3 loop: CASSAPGDTGELFF. DNA for the CDR3: TGTGCCAGCAGTGCCCCAGGGGACACCGGGGAGCTGTTTTTT.

The chain's CDR3 is CASSALDRRTVEKLFF. CDR3 nucleotide sequence: TGTGCCAGCAGTGCCCTGGACAGGAGAACGGTTGAAAAACTGTTTTTT. V gene TRBV6-1 combines with J gene TRBJ1-4; TRBD1 matches at 7 bases. Germline V gene lookup returns CDR1 MNHNS and CDR2 SASEGT. There are 16 residues in the CDR3. Unmatched junction bases numbered 12, after V lost 4 bases and J lost 7 bases.

With respect to this clone: The junction differs from germline at one of its ends, possibly a read error. The same CDR3 is also encoded by other DNA sequences in this sample. The J gene is TRBJ1-2, the V gene TRBV2; D is unclear. The CDR3 sequence is 15 residues long. Germline V CDR1 and CDR2: SNHLY, FYNNEI. The CDR3 here is CASLPSTPTRSGYTF. The CDR3 bases are TGCGCCAGCCTCCCGTCGACACCGACCAGGAGTGGCTACACCTTC.

The chain employs TRBV7-2 and TRBJ2-2, with 14 nucleotides matching TRBD2. The CDR3 covers 17 residues. CDR1 and CDR2 from the germline V gene are SGHTA and FQGNSA. The trim removed 3 bases at V and 6 bases at J, leaving 6 bases unmatched. In DNA, the CDR3 is TGTGCCAGCAGCTTGCCCGGGACTAGCGGGAGAGCCGGGGAGCTGTTTTTT. Its translation: CASSLPGTSGRAGELFF.

This CDR3 is CASSTDSFSNQPQHF. The CDR3 DNA is TGTGCCAGTAGTACAGACAGTTTTAGCAATCAGCCCCAGCATTTT. This chain uses TRBV19 with TRBJ1-5, with D perhaps matching TRBD1 (5 bases). Trimming removed 4 bases at V and 0 bases at J, with 10 bases between. The CDR3 runs to 15 residues. Germline assignment: CDR1 LNHDA and CDR2 SQIVND (reference sequence).

The V call is TRBV7-9, the J call TRBJ2-7; D remains unclear. V lost 5 bases and J lost 2, with 13 bases in between. The CDR3 consists of 14 residues. Per germline, CDR1 SEHNR and CDR2 FQNEAQ (reference sequence). The CDR3 bases are TGTGCCAGCAGCCCCGGGTTTTTAGCCTACGAGCAGTACTTC. As protein: CASSPGFLAYEQYF.

CDR3 sequence (DNA): TGTGCCAGCAGTTTATTCCGCGTCAACTATGGCTACACCTTC. This translates into CASSLFRVNYGYTF. This chain connects TRBV28 to TRBJ1-2, with D unclear. Germline-derived CDR1 and CDR2 are MDHEN and SYDVKM. V lost 1 base to trimming and J lost 2 bases, with 8 bases between them. The CDR3 totals 14 residues.

CDR3 amino acids: CASRGLVANTGELFF. For the CDR3, the DNA is TGTGCCAGTAGGGGACTAGTGGCGAACACCGGGGAGCTGTTTTTT. V gene TRBV19 combines with J gene TRBJ2-2; 8 nucleotides align to TRBD2. CDR3 length: 15 amino acids. Germline CDR1 reads LNHDA; CDR2 reads SQIVND (reference sequence). V shed 6 bases and J 0 bases; nucleotides not matched to a gene: 3.

This clone was seen just once. This sequence joins TRBV27 and TRBJ2-5; 7 nucleotides line up with TRBD1. The CDR3 has 12 residues. The V gene end was trimmed by 6 bases and the J gene end by 7 bases; junction bases not matched to a gene: 5. The germline gives CDR1 MNHEY, CDR2 SMNVEV (reference sequence). The CDR3 spells CASRTGSGTQYF. For the CDR3, the DNA is TGTGCCAGCAGGACAGGGTCTGGGACCCAGTACTTC.

V is TRBV6-5 and J is TRBJ1-5, with a weak D call TRBD1 (5 bases). The V gene's germline CDR1 is MNHEY and CDR2 SVGAGI. CDR3 length: 15 residues. The V end lost 6 bases, the J end lost 4 bases, and 16 bases lay between the germline ends. This chain's CDR3 is CASRAYVGGNQPQHF. The CDR3 DNA is TGTGCCAGCAGGGCATACGTCGGGGGGAATCAGCCCCAGCATTTT.

For the CDR3, the DNA is TGTGCCAGCAGACCCGGAGGGGGTTTGGAGACCCAGTACTTC. This codes for CASRPGGGLETQYF. This chain links TRBV28 with TRBJ2-5; the D gene could be TRBD1 or TRBD2 (6 bases each). Deletions cut 6 bases from V and 5 bases from J, with 16 bases between. The germline CDR1 and CDR2 sequences are MDHEN and SYDVKM. The CDR3 sequence is 14 residues long.

The V call is TRBV18, the J call TRBJ1-5, with 7 bases aligning to TRBD1. The V gene end was trimmed by 6 bases and the J gene end by 2 bases; junction bases not matched to a gene: 10. The CDR3 has 16 amino acids. The germline CDR1 and CDR2 sequences are KGHSH and LQKENI. The CDR3 region is CASSPETGKGNQPQHF. CDR3 coding DNA: TGTGCCAGCTCCCCGGAGACAGGGAAGGGCAATCAGCCCCAGCATTTT. Supplemented by reference TRBV18 and TRBJ1-5, the full variable domain reads NAGVMQNPRHLVRRRGQEARLRCSPMKGHSHVYWYRQLPEEGLKFMVYLQKENIIDESGMPKERFSAEFPKEGPSILRIQQVVRGDSAAYFCASSPETGKGNQPQHFGDGTRLSIL.

The chain couples TRBV5-1 to TRBJ1-5, with D possibly TRBD1 on 6 matching bases. CDR3 length: 15 amino acids. V was cut by 5 bases and J by 7 bases, with 19 bases left in between. Germline V gene data show CDR1 as SGHRS and CDR2 as YFSETQ. The CDR3 sequence is CASSLGAGDGQPQHF. For the CDR3, the DNA is TGCGCCAGCAGTCTTGGGGCAGGGGATGGGCAGCCCCAGCATTTT.

The V gene is TRBV2, the J gene TRBJ2-2, with D tentatively TRBD1 or TRBD2 (5 bases each). The CDR3 consists of 14 residues. Trimming cost V 7 bases and J 4 bases, with 13 bases left between them. Germline lookup yields CDR1 SNHLY and CDR2 FYNNEI. The CDR3 region has the DNA TGTGCCAGCACCCGGGGCCCAGTCACCGGGGAGCTGTTTTTT. It encodes CASTRGPVTGELFF.

The chain carries TRBV2 and TRBJ1-4; D is uncertain. The CDR3 has 10 residues. Germline CDR1 reads SNHLY; CDR2 reads FYNNEI. V lost 8 bases and J 8 bases, leaving 6 bases between the germline ends. This CDR3 reads CASSREKLFF. The CDR3 coding sequence is TGTGCCAGCTCGAGAGAAAAACTGTTTTTT.

This clone appeared once. The chain is built from TRBV5-8 and TRBJ1-5; no firm D call. The CDR3 sequence is 14 residues long. The V and J ends lost 0 bases and 0 bases respectively, with 4 bases between them. Per the germline V gene, CDR1 is SGHTS and CDR2 is YDEGEE. The CDR3 region is CASSLGGSNQPQHF. As DNA, the CDR3 is TGTGCCAGCAGCTTGGGCGGTAGCAATCAGCCCCAGCATTTT.

The V and J genes are TRBV6-6 and TRBJ2-1, with D maybe TRBD2 (6 bases). Germline loops: CDR1 MNHNY, CDR2 SVGAGI (reference sequence). Trimming took off 7 bases at V and 1 base at J, with 14 bases between the two ends. The CDR3 runs to 15 residues. The CDR3 DNA sequence: TGTGCCAGCAAGGAGGGACCTCCTTCCTACAATGAGCAGTTCTTC. Amino acid sequence: CASKEGPPSYNEQFF.

This rearrangement joins TRBV14 to TRBJ2-3; D call uncertain. There are 13 residues in the CDR3. Germline V gene sequence: CDR1 SGHDN, CDR2 FVKESK. The V gene lost 0 bases and the J gene lost 4 bases, with 5 bases spanning the gap. CDR3 sequence reads: CASSQDLSDTQYF. CDR3 DNA sequence: TGTGCCAGCAGCCAAGATCTGTCAGATACGCAGTATTTT.

V is TRBV9 and J is TRBJ2-3; D is unclear. This CDR3 comprises 14 residues. V dropped 0 bases and J dropped 1 base, with 6 bases sitting between them. From germline, CDR1 is SGDLS and CDR2 YYNGEE. CDR3 nucleotide sequence: TGTGCCAGCAGCGTAGTGGTGGGCACAGATACGCAGTATTTT. This encodes CASSVVVGTDTQYF.

The V and J genes are TRBV27 and TRBJ1-5, with D unclear. CDR1 is MNHEY, CDR2 SMNVEV, per germline (reference sequence). The CDR3 covers 13 residues. V was cut by 2 bases and J by 4 bases, with 6 bases left in between. CDR3 region: CASSLDWNQPQHF. The CDR3 DNA follows: TGTGCCAGCAGTTTAGACTGGAATCAGCCCCAGCATTTT.

The chain is built from TRBV5-1 and TRBJ1-1; 8 positions agree with TRBD1. The CDR3 extends over 14 amino acids. Germline CDR1 reads SGHRS; CDR2 reads YFSETQ. V was clipped by 3 bases and J by 1 base; unmatched bases: 2. Here the CDR3 reads CASSWTGTNTEAFF. In nucleotides, the CDR3 is TGCGCCAGCAGCTGGACAGGGACGAACACTGAAGCTTTCTTT.

The gene calls are TRBV9 and TRBJ1-3; D might be TRBD1 (6 bases). The CDR3 sequence is 16 residues long. The ends were cut back, 0 bases at V and 4 bases at J, with 14 bases in the middle. Germline V gene sequence: CDR1 SGDLS, CDR2 YYNGEE. CDR3 coding DNA: TGTGCCAGCAGCGTAGCTACGGGGCAGGGGGGAAACACCATATATTTT. The encoded protein is CASSVATGQGGNTIYF. Complete variable domain (other parts from reference TRBV9 and TRBJ1-3): DSGVTQTPKHLITATGQRVTLRCSPRSGDLSVYWYQQSLDQGLQFLIQYYNGEERAKGNILERFSAQQFPDLHSELNLSSLELGDSALYFCASSVATGQGGNTIYFGEGSWLTVV.

The chain employs TRBV7-9 and TRBJ1-2, with a tentative D call TRBD1 (5 bases). V lost 5 bases and J 1 base, leaving 11 bases between the germline ends. Per the germline V gene, CDR1 is SEHNR and CDR2 is FQNEAQ (reference sequence). This CDR3 has 14 amino acids. This chain's CDR3 is CASSATVHNYGYTF. CDR3 nucleotide sequence: TGTGCCAGCAGCGCGACAGTTCATAACTATGGCTACACCTTC.

The chain is built from TRBV7-2 and TRBJ2-6; D might be TRBD1 (6 bases). The CDR3 length is 18 residues. Germline assignment: CDR1 SGHTA and CDR2 FQGNSA. Trimming left V 3 bases short and J 0 bases short, with 15 bases between. The CDR3 bases are TGTGCCAGCAGCTTCCCGGACAGCGCAATCTCTGGGGCCAACGTCCTGACTTTC. The encoded protein is CASSFPDSAISGANVLTF.